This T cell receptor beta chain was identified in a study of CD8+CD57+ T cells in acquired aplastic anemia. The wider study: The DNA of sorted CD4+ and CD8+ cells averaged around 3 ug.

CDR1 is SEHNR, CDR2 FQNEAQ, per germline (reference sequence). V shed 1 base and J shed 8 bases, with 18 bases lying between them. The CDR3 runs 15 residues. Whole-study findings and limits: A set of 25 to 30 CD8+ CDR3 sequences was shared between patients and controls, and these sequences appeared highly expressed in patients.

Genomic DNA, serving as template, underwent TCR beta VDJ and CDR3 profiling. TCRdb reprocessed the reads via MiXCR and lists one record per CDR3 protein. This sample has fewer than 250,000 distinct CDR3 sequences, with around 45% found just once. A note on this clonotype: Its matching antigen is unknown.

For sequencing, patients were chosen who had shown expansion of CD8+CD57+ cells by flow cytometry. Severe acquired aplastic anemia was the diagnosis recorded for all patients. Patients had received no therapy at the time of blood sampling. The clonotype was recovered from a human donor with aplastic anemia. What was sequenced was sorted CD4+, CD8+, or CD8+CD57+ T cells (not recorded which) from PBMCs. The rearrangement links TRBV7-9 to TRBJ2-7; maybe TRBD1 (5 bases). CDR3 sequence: CASSLGSREREQQYF. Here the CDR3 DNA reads TGTGCCAGCAGCTTAGGGTCCAGGGAAAGAGAACAGCAGTACTTC.